These T cell receptor beta chains were read from a single sample in a study of blood T cell repertoires in COVID-19. Sequencing was performed with immunoSEQ multiplex PCR; in TCRdb, only in-frame clones are kept and a portion is missing. In the table there are 200,000 to 300,000 clones, approximately 81% of which are singletons. The sample taken for sequencing was peripheral blood. The receptors here all came from a woman of 80 years or more with acute or convalescent COVID-19. Both conserved end residues are part of each CDR3. D genes are given only for firm matches.

d_call: -
j_call: TRBJ2-7
v_call: TRBV25-1
cdr3_aa: CASSDQDFSSYEQYF
cdr3_nt: TGTGCCAGCAGTGATCAAGACTTTAGCTCCTACGAGCAGTACTTC

d_call: TRBD2
j_call: TRBJ2-1
v_call: TRBV6-5
cdr3_aa: CASSYSSGRGNNEQFF
cdr3_nt: TGTGCCAGCAGTTACTCGAGCGGGAGAGGTAACAATGAGCAGTTCTTC

d_call: TRBD2
j_call: TRBJ2-3
v_call: TRBV29-1
cdr3_aa: CSVESAGGRGDTQYF
cdr3_nt: TGCAGCGTTGAGTCGGCGGGGGGGCGTGGAGATACGCAGTATTTT

d_call: -
j_call: TRBJ1-2
v_call: TRBV5-1
cdr3_aa: CASSLGQLDYGYTF
cdr3_nt: TGCGCCAGCAGCTTGGGTCAGTTGGACTATGGCTACACCTTC

d_call: -
j_call: TRBJ1-5
v_call: TRBV28
cdr3_aa: CASIITGNSNQPQHF
cdr3_nt: TGTGCCAGCATCATTACAGGGAATAGCAATCAGCCCCAGCATTTT

d_call: TRBD1
j_call: TRBJ1-5
v_call: TRBV30
cdr3_aa: CAWNTGDQPQHF
cdr3_nt: TGTGCCTGGAACACAGGGGATCAGCCCCAGCATTTT

d_call: -
j_call: TRBJ1-2
v_call: TRBV3-1/TRBV3-2
cdr3_aa: CASSQDGGAPYGYTF
cdr3_nt: TGTGCCAGCAGCCAAGATGGGGGGGCCCCATATGGCTACACCTTC

d_call: TRBD2
j_call: TRBJ2-1
v_call: TRBV10-3
cdr3_aa: CAITSTSGRASEQFF
cdr3_nt: TGTGCCATCACCTCAACTAGCGGGAGGGCCAGTGAGCAGTTCTTC

d_call: TRBD2
j_call: TRBJ2-3
v_call: TRBV11-1
cdr3_aa: CASSLVGGTPTDTQYF
cdr3_nt: TGTGCCAGCAGCTTAGTCGGGGGGACCCCCACAGATACGCAGTATTTT

d_call: -
j_call: TRBJ2-7
v_call: TRBV18
cdr3_aa: CASSLQGNSVSYEQYF
cdr3_nt: TGTGCCAGCTCACTACAAGGGAATAGCGTCTCCTACGAGCAGTACTTC